The TCR beta chain described here comes from a study of cytomegalovirus exposure and HLA in healthy donors. This PCR relied on a set of 60 Vbeta primers and 13 Jbeta primers. The table came from immunoSEQ multiplex PCR; TCRdb's copy has only in-frame clones and leaves some out. The sample consists of about 190,000 clones, roughly 80% of them appearing once. J was trimmed by 2 bases and V by 6 bases; bases with no gene match: 5. Per germline, CDR1 MNHEY and CDR2 SVGAGI. The CDR3 contains 15 residues. Sequenced sample: PBMCs. V is TRBV6-5 and J is TRBJ2-1; 9 bases are a match to TRBD1. The TCR was taken from a young woman in good health and CMV-seronegative. This chain's CDR3 is CASSHRQGAYNEQFF. The CDR3 coding sequence is TGTGCCAGCAGCCACCGACAGGGGGCCTACAATGAGCAGTTCTTC.